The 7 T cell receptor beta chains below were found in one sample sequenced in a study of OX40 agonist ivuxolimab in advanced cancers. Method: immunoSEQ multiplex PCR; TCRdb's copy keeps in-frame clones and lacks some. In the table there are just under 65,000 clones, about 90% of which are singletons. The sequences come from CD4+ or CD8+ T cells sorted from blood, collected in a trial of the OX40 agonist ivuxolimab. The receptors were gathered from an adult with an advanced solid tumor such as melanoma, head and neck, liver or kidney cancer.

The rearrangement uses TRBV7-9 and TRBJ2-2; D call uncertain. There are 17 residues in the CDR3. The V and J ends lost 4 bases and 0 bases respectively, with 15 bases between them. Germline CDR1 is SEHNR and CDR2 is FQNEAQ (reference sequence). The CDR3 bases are TGTGCCAGCAGCTCGCTAGAGAAGTTCGCGAACACCGGGGAGCTGTTTTTT. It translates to CASSSLEKFANTGELFF. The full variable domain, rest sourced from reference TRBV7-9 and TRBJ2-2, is DTGVSQNPRHKITKRGQNVTFRCDPISEHNRLYWYRQTLGQGPEFLTYFQNEAQLEKSRLLSDRFSAERPKGSFSTLEIQRTEQGDSAMYLCASSSLEKFANTGELFFGEGSRLTVL.

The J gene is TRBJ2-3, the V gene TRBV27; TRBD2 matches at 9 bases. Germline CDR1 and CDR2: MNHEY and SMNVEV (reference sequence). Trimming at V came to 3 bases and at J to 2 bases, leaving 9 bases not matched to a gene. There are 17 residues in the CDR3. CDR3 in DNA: TGTGCCAGCAGTTTCTTTGGAGCGGGAGGATTCACAGATACGCAGTATTTT. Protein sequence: CASSFFGAGGFTDTQYF.

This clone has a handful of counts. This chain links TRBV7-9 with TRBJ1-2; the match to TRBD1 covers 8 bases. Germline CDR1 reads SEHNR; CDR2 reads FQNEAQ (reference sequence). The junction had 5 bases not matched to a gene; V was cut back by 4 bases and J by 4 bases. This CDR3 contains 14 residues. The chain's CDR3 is CASSSPTGVYGYTF. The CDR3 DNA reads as TGTGCCAGCAGCTCCCCGACAGGGGTCTATGGCTACACCTTC.

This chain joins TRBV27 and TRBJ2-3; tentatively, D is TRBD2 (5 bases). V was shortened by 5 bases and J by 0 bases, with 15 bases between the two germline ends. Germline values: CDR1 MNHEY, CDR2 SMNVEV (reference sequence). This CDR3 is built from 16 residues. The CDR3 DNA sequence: TGTGCCAGCAGTCCGGTCCAGCGGAGAAGCACAGATACGCAGTATTTT. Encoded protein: CASSPVQRRSTDTQYF.

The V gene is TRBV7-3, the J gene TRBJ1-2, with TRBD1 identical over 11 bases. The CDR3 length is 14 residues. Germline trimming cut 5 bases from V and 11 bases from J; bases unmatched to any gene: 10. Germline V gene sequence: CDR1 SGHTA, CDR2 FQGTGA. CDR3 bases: TGTGCCAGCAGCCCCCAGGGACAGGGGGGCCTGTACACCTTC. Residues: CASSPQGQGGLYTF.

CDR3 sequence: CASTPFQSYGYTF. The DNA for the CDR3 is TGTGCCAGTACCCCCTTCCAGAGCTATGGCTACACCTTC. The chain combines TRBV19 with TRBJ1-2; D not resolved. The germline V gene encodes CDR1 LNHDA and CDR2 SQIVND (reference sequence). The V and J ends lost 7 bases and 4 bases respectively, with 13 bases between them. CDR3 length: 13 amino acids.

The CDR3 spells CAISESGSNTGELFF. The CDR3 DNA reads TGTGCCATCAGTGAGTCGGGATCAAACACCGGGGAGCTGTTTTTT. The chain carries TRBV10-3 and TRBJ2-2, with no clear D. From germline, CDR1 is ENHRY and CDR2 SYGVKD. V lost 0 bases to trimming and J lost 2 bases, with 7 bases between them. This CDR3 comprises 15 residues.